This is a list of T cell receptor beta chains from one sample in a study of T cell changes during pregnancy in multiple sclerosis. Only in-frame clones appear in the TCRdb table, and some are missing; sequencing was by immunoSEQ multiplex PCR. The data contain tens of thousands of clones, over 80% of them seen just once; the ten biggest clones take up about 0.64%. This specimen consisted of CD4+ T cells from peripheral blood mononuclear cells, obtained after pregnancy. These receptors all come from a female donor with multiple sclerosis, enrolled in a pregnancy study. CDR3s include the opening cysteine and the closing phenylalanine or tryptophan. D genes are given only for firm matches. The size entry is marked missing in some rows and otherwise reads once, few, many or a size class.

cdr3_aa	cdr3_nt	v_call	d_call	j_call	clone_size
CASSALYEQYF	TGTGCCAGCAGTGCATTGTACGAGCAGTACTTC	TRBV2	NA	TRBJ2-7	NA
CAISSTSGSYEQYF	TGTGCCATCAGTTCGACTAGCGGGTCCTACGAGCAGTACTTC	TRBV10-3	TRBD2	TRBJ2-7	NA
CASSEAGVNTEAFF	TGTGCCAGCAGTGAGGCAGGCGTGAACACTGAAGCTTTCTTT	TRBV2	NA	TRBJ1-1	NA
CASRLDGPTGSGENEQYF	TGTGCAAGTCGCTTAGATGGTCCGACGGGGAGCGGAGAAAACGAGCAGTACTTC	TRBV12-2	NA	TRBJ2-7	NA
CASSLEGGQGARYGYTF	TGTGCCAGCAGCCTGGAGGGGGGACAGGGGGCGCGCTATGGCTACACCTTC	TRBV5-6	TRBD1	TRBJ1-2	once
CASSSPSGGQETQYF	TGTGCCAGCAGCTCCCCTAGCGGGGGCCAAGAGACCCAGTACTTC	TRBV5-4	TRBD2	TRBJ2-5	NA
CASHTSGRSILSSYEQYF	TGTGCCAGTCATACTAGCGGAAGATCGATCCTCAGCTCCTACGAGCAGTACTTC	TRBV5-8	TRBD2	TRBJ2-7	NA
CASSPDPTGGPYGYTF	TGCGCCAGCAGCCCAGACCCCACAGGGGGTCCCTATGGCTACACCTTC	TRBV5-1	TRBD1	TRBJ1-2	NA
CATSRDGQFYEQYF	TGTGCCACCAGCAGAGATGGTCAGTTCTACGAGCAGTACTTC	TRBV15	NA	TRBJ2-7	NA
CASSLASTNTGELFF	TGCGCCAGCAGCTTGGCGTCGACTAACACCGGGGAGCTGTTTTTT	TRBV5-1	NA	TRBJ2-2	NA
CASSQDGRGRGLAEKLFF	TGTGCCAGCAGCCAAGACGGAAGAGGCAGGGGGCTTGCTGAAAAACTGTTTTTT	TRBV4-2	TRBD1	TRBJ1-4	once